Listed here are 5 T cell receptor beta chains from one sample, sequenced in a study of cytomegalovirus exposure and HLA in healthy donors. Primers for the PCR totalled 60 Vbeta and 13 Jbeta. TCRdb keeps only in-frame clones here, not all; method: immunoSEQ multiplex PCR. The table has 90,000 to 110,000 clones, around 85% seen once. The specimen was PBMCs. The receptor set was obtained from a man aged 25-45 years in good health and CMV-seropositive.

V and J are TRBV2 and TRBJ2-2; TRBD1 matches at 10 bases. The V gene end was trimmed by 6 bases and the J gene end by 5 bases; junction bases not matched to a gene: 3. Germline assignment: CDR1 SNHLY and CDR2 FYNNEI. The CDR3 contains 14 residues. The CDR3: CASRGTGDTGELFF. In nucleotides, the CDR3 is TGTGCCAGCAGGGGGACAGGGGATACCGGGGAGCTGTTTTTT. The complete variable domain, with remaining parts taken from reference TRBV2 and TRBJ2-2, reads EPEVTQTPSHQVTQMGQEVILRCVPISNHLYFYWYRQILGQKVEFLVSFYNNEISEKSEIFDDQFSVERPDGSNFTLKIRSTKLEDSAMYFCASRGTGDTGELFFGEGSRLTVL.

This clone has just one count. The junction departs from the called germline gene at one end, perhaps through a read error. V is TRBV7-2 and J is TRBJ2-7, with TRBD2 as a possible D gene (6 bases). Germline V CDR1 and CDR2: SGHTA, FQGNSA. The CDR3 runs 16 residues. CDR3 loop: CASSLVGGTLSNEQYF. In DNA form, the CDR3 reads TGTGCCAGCAGCTTAGTTGGGGGGACCCTCTCCAACGAGCAGTACTTC.

The chain joins TRBV12-5 to TRBJ2-7, with a weak D call TRBD2 (7 bases). V lost 3 bases, J lost 4 bases, and 22 bases lay in between. Germline assignment: CDR1 LGHNT and CDR2 FRNRAP. This CDR3 is 17 amino acids long. The CDR3 DNA reads TGTGCTAGTGGTTTTGTGGTCATAGGGGGGGCTTGGTACGAGCAGTACTTC. Encoded protein: CASGFVVIGGAWYEQYF. Variable domain in full (rest from reference TRBV12-5 and TRBJ2-7): DARVTQTPRHKVTEMGQEVTMRCQPILGHNTVFWYRQTMMQGLELLAYFRNRAPLDDSGMPKDRFSAEMPDATLATLKIQPSEPRDSAVYFCASGFVVIGGAWYEQYFGPGTRLTVT.

The chain couples TRBV7-9 to TRBJ1-4; 10 positions agree with TRBD1. The CDR3 has 14 residues. V dropped 5 bases and J dropped 8; count of bases not matched to a gene: 5. Germline-derived CDR1 and CDR2 are SEHNR and FQNEAQ (reference sequence). The CDR3, as DNA: TGTGCCAGCAGCCAGACAGGGGGCGAGGAAAAACTGTTTTTT. The encoded protein is CASSQTGGEEKLFF.

The chain joins TRBV9 to TRBJ1-6, with TRBD1 matching over 9 bases. CDR3 size: 14 residues. Germline V gene data show CDR1 as SGDLS and CDR2 as YYNGEE. The J segment lost 9 bases and the V segment lost 1 base, leaving 2 bases of the junction unmatched. This CDR3 is CASSVTGGLSPLHF. CDR3 DNA sequence: TGTGCCAGCAGCGTAACAGGGGGCCTTTCACCCCTCCACTTT.